The 27 T cell receptor beta chains below all came from one sample that was sequenced in a study of response to subunit inactivated influenza vaccine. TCRdb redid the calling of the RT-PCR reads with MiXCR, one entry per CDR3 protein. The sample has 300,000 to 350,000 distinct CDR3 sequences; about 20% are singletons. Material: PBMCs from blood, obtained around 22 months after vaccination. The receptors come from a man aged 50 to 69 who received an inactivated influenza vaccine.

This clonotype has ten or more counts. V usage is TRBV10-3 and J usage is TRBJ1-2; the match to TRBD1 covers 7 bases. Losses at the gene ends were 0 bases for V and 7 bases for J; bases not matched to a gene: 5. In germline, CDR1 is ENHRY, CDR2 SYGVKD. This CDR3 is built from 14 residues. CDR3 amino acids: CAISESDRVGGYTF. The CDR3 DNA sequence: TGTGCCATCAGTGAGTCCGACAGGGTCGGTGGCTACACCTTC.

This chain connects TRBV16 to TRBJ2-1; D is undetermined. Trimming took 0 bases from V and 5 from J, leaving 11 bases between them. The V gene's germline CDR1 is KGHSY and CDR2 FQNENV. CDR3 size: 15 residues. Here the CDR3 DNA reads TGTGCCAGCAGCCAATCGTTTCAGGTGAACAATGAGCAGTTCTTC. Its protein is CASSQSFQVNNEQFF.

The chain joins TRBV5-1 to TRBJ2-1; TRBD1 matches 7 bases. The V gene end was trimmed by 7 bases and the J gene end by 7 bases; junction bases not matched to a gene: 8. The CDR3 is made up of 13 amino acids. Per the germline V gene, CDR1 is SGHRS and CDR2 is YFSETQ. The CDR3 reads CASRGQALNEQFF. The DNA of the CDR3 is TGCGCCAGCCGTGGACAGGCATTGAATGAGCAGTTCTTC.

The chain couples TRBV9 to TRBJ2-3; no definite D call. This CDR3 has 14 residues. The germline CDR1 and CDR2 sequences are SGDLS and YYNGEE. Trimming took 0 bases from V and 2 from J, leaving 7 bases between them. CDR3 loop: CASSVVPYTDTQYF. DNA of the CDR3: TGTGCCAGCAGCGTAGTCCCGTACACAGATACGCAGTATTTT.

This clonotype was observed a few times. This sequence joins TRBV4-2 and TRBJ1-1; TRBD1 is a possible D gene (5 bases). CDR3 size: 15 residues. From germline, CDR1 is LGHNA and CDR2 YNFKEQ. Between the trimmed V and J ends, which lost 0 bases and 8 bases, there was a span of 16 bases. The CDR3 nucleotides read TGTGCCAGCAGCCAAGATGGGGACCGGCTCCAAGAAGCTTTCTTT. Residues: CASSQDGDRLQEAFF.

The rearrangement links TRBV6-5 to TRBJ1-1, with D hard to call. Trimming pared 6 bases from V and 5 bases from J, leaving 10 bases between. CDR3 size: 12 residues. Germline V gene data show CDR1 as MNHEY and CDR2 as SVGAGI. CDR3 protein: CASRFRGTEAFF. In nucleotides, the CDR3 is TGTGCCAGCAGATTTCGGGGTACTGAAGCTTTCTTT.

This clonotype has ten or more counts. The chain recombines TRBV20-1 with TRBJ1-1; D is unclear. The CDR3 sequence is 14 residues long. Germline V lookup: CDR1 DFQATT, CDR2 SNEGSKA (reference sequence). Trimming took 0 bases from V and 1 from J, leaving 9 bases between them. The CDR3 region is CSARDRTKNTEAFF. The CDR3 DNA reads as TGCAGTGCTAGAGACCGCACCAAGAACACTGAAGCTTTCTTT.

The genes are TRBV19 and TRBJ1-2, with 7 bases fitting TRBD1. With V trimmed by 9 bases and J by 3 bases, 7 bases remained unmatched. Germline CDR1 and CDR2: LNHDA and SQIVND (reference sequence). There are 13 residues in the CDR3. The CDR3, as DNA: TGTGCCAGCGCACTCAGGGGGGACTATGGCTACACCTTC. Protein product: CASALRGDYGYTF.

This clonotype occurred once. The rearrangement joins TRBV11-1 to TRBJ1-1, with TRBD1 as a possible D gene (6 bases). The CDR3 is 15 residues long. Germline CDR1 SGHAT, CDR2 FQDESV (reference sequence). The V end lost 0 bases, the J end lost 4 bases, and 12 bases lay between the germline ends. The CDR3 loop reads CASSLAQQGGTEAFF. The CDR3 DNA sequence: TGTGCCAGCAGCTTAGCCCAACAGGGAGGCACTGAAGCTTTCTTT. Full variable domain (outside the CDR3, taken from reference TRBV11-1 and TRBJ1-1): EAEVAQSPRYKITEKSQAVAFWCDPISGHATLYWYRQILGQGPELLVQFQDESVVDDSQLPKDRFSAERLKGVDSTLKIQPAELGDSAMYLCASSLAQQGGTEAFFGQGTRLTVV.

This clonotype has a count of ten or more. The chain links TRBV5-1 to TRBJ1-5; D uncertain. This CDR3 comprises 15 residues. Per the germline V gene, CDR1 is SGHRS and CDR2 is YFSETQ. Trimming removed 0 bases at V and 4 bases at J, with 11 bases between. CDR3 sequence (DNA): TGCGCCAGCAGCTTGGAAGGGAACGGGAATCAGCCCCAGCATTTT. Residues: CASSLEGNGNQPQHF. The full variable domain, rest sourced from reference TRBV5-1 and TRBJ1-5, is KAGVTQTPRYLIKTRGQQVTLSCSPISGHRSVSWYQQTPGQGLQFLFEYFSETQRNKGNFPGRFSGRQFSNSRSEMNVSTLELGDSALYLCASSLEGNGNQPQHFGDGTRLSIL.

V gene TRBV7-2 combines with J gene TRBJ1-6; 8 bases are a match to TRBD1. This CDR3 has 15 amino acids. Trimming took 5 bases from V and 7 from J; bases not matched to a gene: 7. The germline CDR1 and CDR2 sequences are SGHTA and FQGNSA. The CDR3 DNA sequence: TGTGCCAGCAGCAGCCGGGACAGGATGAATTCACCCCTCCACTTT. Its protein product is CASSSRDRMNSPLHF.

This clonotype appeared a few times. The chain is built from TRBV4-1 and TRBJ2-2; D is possibly TRBD1 (6 bases). This CDR3 has 20 amino acids. V dropped 4 bases and J dropped 1 base, with 25 bases sitting between them. Germline loops: CDR1 MGHRA, CDR2 YSYEKL. The CDR3 sequence is CASSPSPRNTGKRNTGELFF. For the CDR3, the DNA is TGCGCCAGCAGCCCCTCTCCACGAAATACAGGGAAGAGGAACACCGGGGAGCTGTTTTTT.

The gene calls are TRBV7-9 and TRBJ1-2, with 8 bases that match TRBD1. Germline CDR1 SEHNR, CDR2 FQNEAQ (reference sequence). After removal of 3 bases from V and 3 bases from J, the junction contained 3 bases not matched to a gene. The length of the CDR3 is 14 residues. CDR3 amino acids: CASSLDRDHYGYTF. The CDR3 DNA reads TGTGCCAGCAGCTTGGACAGGGACCACTATGGCTACACCTTC.

This rearrangement joins TRBV28 to TRBJ2-3; perhaps TRBD2 as D (5 bases). The V end lost 4 bases, the J end lost 2 bases, and 7 bases lay between the germline ends. This CDR3 region has 13 residues. Germline V gene lookup returns CDR1 MDHEN and CDR2 SYDVKM. The CDR3 DNA sequence: TGTGCCAGCAGTTGGAGGCCCACAGATACGCAGTATTTT. It is translated as CASSWRPTDTQYF.

This clonotype has ten or more counts. V gene TRBV4-3 combines with J gene TRBJ2-4, with D tentatively TRBD2 (6 bases). The CDR3 extends over 16 amino acids. Germline V gives CDR1 LGHNA, CDR2 YSLEER. V gave up 1 base and J gave up 6 bases, with 16 bases separating them. The CDR3 reads CASSQGSGSLGNIQYF. The DNA of the CDR3 is TGCGCCAGCAGCCAAGGTTCCGGGAGTTTGGGAAACATTCAGTACTTC.

The chain couples TRBV15 to TRBJ1-5; TRBD1 matches at 8 bases. Trimming took 4 bases from V and 2 from J; bases not matched to a gene: 4. This CDR3 spans 15 amino acids. Germline V gene lookup returns CDR1 LNHNV and CDR2 YYDKDF (reference sequence). The CDR3 sequence is CATSIDRGGNQPQHF. The CDR3 coding sequence is TGTGCCACCAGCATCGACAGGGGCGGCAATCAGCCCCAGCATTTT.

This clonotype was observed a few times. The chain is built from TRBV6-1 and TRBJ1-2, with D unresolved. V shed 6 bases and J shed 8 bases, with 16 bases lying between them. Germline values: CDR1 MNHNS, CDR2 SASEGT. The CDR3 consists of 13 residues. The CDR3 is CASSSGPVNGYTF. The CDR3 DNA is TGTGCCAGCAGCTCTGGACCGGTCAACGGCTACACCTTC.

The gene calls are TRBV29-1 and TRBJ2-1; 7 bases are a match to TRBD2. Germline values: CDR1 SQVTM, CDR2 ANQGSEA. The CDR3 length is 14 residues. With 6 bases clipped from V and 0 bases from J, the junction kept 5 bases outside the gene matches. In DNA form, the CDR3 reads TGCAGCGTCGCTCGGACTAGCTCCTACAATGAGCAGTTCTTC. Translating it yields CSVARTSSYNEQFF.

This clonotype has a count of ten or more. This rearrangement joins TRBV19 to TRBJ1-5; D gene uncertain. Germline CDR1 and CDR2: LNHDA and SQIVND (reference sequence). V was pared by 9 bases and J by 0 bases, with 15 bases between. The CDR3 has 15 amino acids. The CDR3 here is CASSPDGYSNQPQHF. The DNA for the CDR3 is TGTGCCAGCAGTCCGGACGGGTATAGCAATCAGCCCCAGCATTTT.

This clonotype has more than one count but fewer than ten. This chain links TRBV12-3 or TRBV12-4 with TRBJ1-6; TRBD1 matches at 7 bases. The CDR3 is 16 amino acids. The trim removed 8 bases at V and 11 bases at J, leaving 18 bases unmatched. Written as DNA, the CDR3 is TGTGCCAGCCGAGAGACCGGGCCCTCAGGGGGGACACCCCTCCACTTT. Protein product: CASRETGPSGGTPLHF.

CDR3 residues: CASSPGGVVTEAFF. The CDR3 coding sequence is TGTGCCAGCAGCCCAGGGGGGGTTGTAACTGAAGCTTTCTTT. V usage is TRBV7-2 and J usage is TRBJ1-1; TRBD1 agrees at 7 bases. V was pared by 5 bases and J by 5 bases, with 8 bases of the junction left unmatched. The CDR3 runs to 14 residues. The V gene's germline CDR1 is SGHTA and CDR2 FQGNSA.

The V call is TRBV5-6, the J call TRBJ1-1; no definite D call. Trimming shortened V by 0 bases and J by 9 bases, and 6 bases separated the two germline ends. The CDR3 extends over 11 amino acids. Germline-derived CDR1 and CDR2 are SGHDT and YYEEEE. CDR3 nucleotide sequence: TGTGCCAGCAGCTTGGGACAAAAAGCTTTCTTT. It codes for CASSLGQKAFF.

This clonotype turned up a few times. J is TRBJ1-2 and V is TRBV18, with 7 bases fitting TRBD1. The CDR3 sequence is 16 residues long. Germline V lookup: CDR1 KGHSH, CDR2 LQKENI. J gave up 4 bases and V 4 bases, and 12 bases lay outside the gene matches. The CDR3 is CASSLARDRSSYGYTF. The CDR3 bases are TGTGCCAGCTCACTGGCCCGGGACAGATCTTCCTATGGCTACACCTTC.

The rearrangement uses TRBV20-1 and TRBJ1-2; D is possibly TRBD1 (5 bases). The CDR3 has 12 residues. Germline V gene data show CDR1 as DFQATT and CDR2 as SNEGSKA (reference sequence). V was clipped by 5 bases and J by 7 bases, with 14 bases between them. Here the CDR3 DNA reads TGCAGTGCTGGGGGGGGGGTTGTTGGCTACACCTTC. Its translation is CSAGGGVVGYTF.

This clonotype was detected only a few times. This chain links TRBV4-1 with TRBJ1-5; 8 bases map to TRBD1. CDR1 and CDR2 (germline): MGHRA, YSYEKL. V lost 5 bases, J lost 6 bases, and 12 bases stayed unmatched. This CDR3 spans 16 amino acids. CDR3 in amino acids: CASSSHFQDRAQPQHF. The DNA of the CDR3 is TGCGCCAGCAGCAGCCACTTCCAGGACAGGGCTCAGCCCCAGCATTTT.

The chain has TRBV27 and TRBJ1-5, with TRBD1 as a possible D gene (5 bases). Between the trimmed V and J ends, which lost 5 bases and 2 bases, there was a span of 10 bases. Germline CDR1 is MNHEY and CDR2 is SMNVEV (reference sequence). The CDR3 consists of 14 residues. The CDR3 sequence: CASSRPGRNQPQHF. Here the CDR3 DNA reads TGTGCCAGCAGTCGACCGGGACGCAATCAGCCCCAGCATTTT.

The genes are TRBV20-1 and TRBJ1-6; TRBD1 matches at 8 bases. The J segment lost 9 bases and the V segment lost 1 base, leaving 2 bases of the junction unmatched. From germline, CDR1 is DFQATT and CDR2 SNEGSKA (reference sequence). The CDR3 consists of 13 residues. The CDR3 DNA reads as TGCAGTGCTAGAGTACAGGGGGGTTCACCCCTCCACTTT. It specifies CSARVQGGSPLHF.